This record covers a single TCR beta chain. The sample belongs to a study of blood T cell repertoires in COVID-19. Study context: Italy, Spain and the United States were the sources of the convalescent and acute COVID-19 samples. Sources were T cells, B-cell-depleted T cells, or PBMCs; the material itself was cDNA or gDNA.

Source study methods: Estimated nucleated cell counts came from reference gene primer amplification. Assay: immunoSEQ multiplex PCR; the TCRdb copy retains only in-frame clones and omits some. V and J calls and clone size are copied from that table; D and trimming were computed from the DNA. The sample contains fewer than 250,000 clones, less than 90% of which appear only once. The CDR3 sequence is 15 residues long. From germline, CDR1 is SEHNR and CDR2 FQNEAQ (reference sequence). Deletions cut 5 bases from V and 5 bases from J, with 18 bases between. This clonotype was obtained from a woman in her 70s with acute or convalescent COVID-19. The chain carries TRBV7-9 and TRBJ1-1; the D is unclear. The sequenced material came from peripheral blood. CDR3 coding DNA: TGTGCCAGCAGCCAACACCAATCAGGTTTGACTGAAGCTTTCTTT. This codes for CASSQHQSGLTEAFF.